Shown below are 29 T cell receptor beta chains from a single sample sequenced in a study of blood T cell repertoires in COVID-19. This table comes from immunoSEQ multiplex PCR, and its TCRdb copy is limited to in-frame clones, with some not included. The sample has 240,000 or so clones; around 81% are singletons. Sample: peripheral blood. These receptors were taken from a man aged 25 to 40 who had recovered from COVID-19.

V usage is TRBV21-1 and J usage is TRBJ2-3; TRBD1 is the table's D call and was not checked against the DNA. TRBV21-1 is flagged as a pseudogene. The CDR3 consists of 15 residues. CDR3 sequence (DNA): TGTGCCAGCACCTCCAGGACAGGGGGCCGTGATACGCAGTATTTT. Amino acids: CASTSRTGGRDTQYF.

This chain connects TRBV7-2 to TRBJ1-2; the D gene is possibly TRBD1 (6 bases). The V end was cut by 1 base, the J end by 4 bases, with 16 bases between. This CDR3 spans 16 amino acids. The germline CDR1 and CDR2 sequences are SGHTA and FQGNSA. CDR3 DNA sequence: TGTGCCAGCAGCTTAGTGGATGTGGGGGCAGGCTATGGCTACACCTTC. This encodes CASSLVDVGAGYGYTF. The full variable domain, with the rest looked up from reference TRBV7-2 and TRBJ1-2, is GAGVSQSPSNKVTEKGKDVELRCDPISGHTALYWYRQSLGQGLEFLIYFQGNSAPDKSGLPSDRFSAERTGGSVSTLTIQRTQQEDSAVYLCASSLVDVGAGYGYTFGSGTRLTVV.

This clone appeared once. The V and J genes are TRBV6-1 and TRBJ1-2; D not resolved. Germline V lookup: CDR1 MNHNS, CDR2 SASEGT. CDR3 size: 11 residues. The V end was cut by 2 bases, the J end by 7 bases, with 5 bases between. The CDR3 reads CASSEWSGYTF. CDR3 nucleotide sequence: TGTGCCAGCAGTGAATGGAGTGGCTACACCTTC.

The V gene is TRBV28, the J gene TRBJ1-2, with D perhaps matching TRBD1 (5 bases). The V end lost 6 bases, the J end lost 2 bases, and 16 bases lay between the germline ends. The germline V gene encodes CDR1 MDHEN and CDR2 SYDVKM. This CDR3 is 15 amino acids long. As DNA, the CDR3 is TGTGCCAGCAGCTATCCCCCGGGGGGAAACTATGGCTACACCTTC. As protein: CASSYPPGGNYGYTF.

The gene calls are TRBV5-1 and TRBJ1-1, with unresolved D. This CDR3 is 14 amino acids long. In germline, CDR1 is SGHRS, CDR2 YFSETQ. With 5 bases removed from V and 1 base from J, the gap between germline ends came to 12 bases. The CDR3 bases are TGCGCCAGCAGGCTACTTAACCGGAACACTGAAGCTTTCTTT. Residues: CASRLLNRNTEAFF.

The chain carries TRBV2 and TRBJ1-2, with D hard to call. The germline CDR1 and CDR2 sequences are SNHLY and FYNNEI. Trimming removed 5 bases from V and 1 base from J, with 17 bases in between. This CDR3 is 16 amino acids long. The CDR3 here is CASSPEGWNNNYGYTF. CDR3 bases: TGTGCCAGCAGTCCCGAGGGCTGGAACAATAACTATGGCTACACCTTC.

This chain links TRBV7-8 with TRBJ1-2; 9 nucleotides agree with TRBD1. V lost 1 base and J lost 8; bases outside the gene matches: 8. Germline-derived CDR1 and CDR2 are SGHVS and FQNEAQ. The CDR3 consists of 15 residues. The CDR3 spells CASSLGLTGGGGYTF. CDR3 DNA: TGTGCCAGCAGCTTAGGCCTCACAGGGGGCGGAGGCTACACCTTC.

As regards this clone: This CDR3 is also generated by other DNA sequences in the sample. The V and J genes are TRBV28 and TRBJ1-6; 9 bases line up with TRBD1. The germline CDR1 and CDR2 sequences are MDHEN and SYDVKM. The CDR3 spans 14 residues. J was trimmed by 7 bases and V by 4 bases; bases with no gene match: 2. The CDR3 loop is CASSSGQGNSPLHF. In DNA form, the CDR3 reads TGTGCCAGCAGTTCCGGACAGGGGAATTCACCCCTCCACTTT.

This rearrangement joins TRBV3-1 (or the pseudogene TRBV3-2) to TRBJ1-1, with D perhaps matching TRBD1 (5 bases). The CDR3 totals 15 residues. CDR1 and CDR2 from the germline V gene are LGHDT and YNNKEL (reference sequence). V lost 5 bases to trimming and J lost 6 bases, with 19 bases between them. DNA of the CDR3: TGTGCCAGCAGCGAAAGGGCCCTGGGGGACTCTGAAGCTTTCTTT. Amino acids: CASSERALGDSEAFF.

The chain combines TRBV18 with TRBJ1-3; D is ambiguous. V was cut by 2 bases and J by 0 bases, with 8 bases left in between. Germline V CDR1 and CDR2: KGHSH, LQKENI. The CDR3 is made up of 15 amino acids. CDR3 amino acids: CASSPGETSGNTIYF. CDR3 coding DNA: TGTGCCAGCTCACCAGGGGAGACCTCTGGAAACACCATATATTTT.

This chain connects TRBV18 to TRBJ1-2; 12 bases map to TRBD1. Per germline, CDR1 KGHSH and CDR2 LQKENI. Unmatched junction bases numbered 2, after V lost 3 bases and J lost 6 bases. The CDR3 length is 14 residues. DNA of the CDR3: TGTGCCAGCTCACCGGGACAGGGGGCGAATGGCTACACCTTC. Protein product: CASSPGQGANGYTF.

Written as DNA, the CDR3 is TGCACCAGCAGCCAATACGACAGACTGAGAAACACCATATATTTT. Translated, it gives CTSSQYDRLRNTIYF. V is TRBV1 and J is TRBJ1-3; the D call TRBD1 from the table was never checked on the DNA. TRBV1 is a recognized pseudogene. The CDR3 is 15 residues long.

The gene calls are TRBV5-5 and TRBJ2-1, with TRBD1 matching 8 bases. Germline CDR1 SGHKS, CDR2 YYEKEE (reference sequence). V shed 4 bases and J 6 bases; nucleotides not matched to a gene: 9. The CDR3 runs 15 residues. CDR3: CASSPGDRFTNEQFF. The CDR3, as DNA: TGTGCCAGCAGCCCAGGGGACAGGTTTACCAATGAGCAGTTCTTC.

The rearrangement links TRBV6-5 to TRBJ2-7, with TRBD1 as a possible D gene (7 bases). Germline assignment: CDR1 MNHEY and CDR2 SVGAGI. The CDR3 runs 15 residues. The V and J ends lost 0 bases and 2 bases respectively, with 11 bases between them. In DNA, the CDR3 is TGTGCCAGCAGTTACTCGCGGGACAGCCCCTACGAGCAGTACTTC. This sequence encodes CASSYSRDSPYEQYF.

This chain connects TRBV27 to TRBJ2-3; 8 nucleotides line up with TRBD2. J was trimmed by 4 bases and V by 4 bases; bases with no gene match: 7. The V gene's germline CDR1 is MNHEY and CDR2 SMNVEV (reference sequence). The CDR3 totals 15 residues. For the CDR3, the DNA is TGTGCCAGCAGTTATTTAGCGGGACACTCAGATACGCAGTATTTT. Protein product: CASSYLAGHSDTQYF.

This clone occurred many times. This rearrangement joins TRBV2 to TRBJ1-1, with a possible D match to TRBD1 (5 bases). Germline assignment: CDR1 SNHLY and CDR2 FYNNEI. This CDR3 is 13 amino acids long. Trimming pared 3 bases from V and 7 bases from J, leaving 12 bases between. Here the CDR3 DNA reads TGTGCCAGCAGTGATTGGGGGGATGGTGAAGCTTTCTTT. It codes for CASSDWGDGEAFF.

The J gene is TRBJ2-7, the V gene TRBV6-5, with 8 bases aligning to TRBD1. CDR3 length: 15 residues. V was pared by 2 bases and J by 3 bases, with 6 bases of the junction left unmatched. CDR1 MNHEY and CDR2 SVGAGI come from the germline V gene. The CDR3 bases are TGTGCCAGCAGTTACGGTTCAGGGGGCGACTACGAGCAGTACTTC. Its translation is CASSYGSGGDYEQYF.

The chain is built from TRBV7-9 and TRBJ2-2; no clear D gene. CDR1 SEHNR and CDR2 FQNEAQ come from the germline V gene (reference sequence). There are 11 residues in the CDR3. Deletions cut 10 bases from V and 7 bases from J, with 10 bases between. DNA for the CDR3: TGTGCCACAAACCCCGGCGGGGAGCTGTTTTTT. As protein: CATNPGGELFF.

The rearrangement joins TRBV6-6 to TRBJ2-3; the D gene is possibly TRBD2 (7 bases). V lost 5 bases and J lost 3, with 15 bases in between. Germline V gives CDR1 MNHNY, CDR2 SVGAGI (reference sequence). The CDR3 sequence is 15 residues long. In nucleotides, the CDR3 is TGTGCCAGCAGTCCCTTGGGGGGGCAAACAGATACGCAGTATTTT. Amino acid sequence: CASSPLGGQTDTQYF.

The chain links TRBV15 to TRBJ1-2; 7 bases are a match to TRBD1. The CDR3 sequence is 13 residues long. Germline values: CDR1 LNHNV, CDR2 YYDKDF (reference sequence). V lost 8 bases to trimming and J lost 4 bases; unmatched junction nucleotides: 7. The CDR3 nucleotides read TGTGCCACCTCGACAGGGCCGTTCTATGGCTACACCTTC. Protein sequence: CATSTGPFYGYTF.

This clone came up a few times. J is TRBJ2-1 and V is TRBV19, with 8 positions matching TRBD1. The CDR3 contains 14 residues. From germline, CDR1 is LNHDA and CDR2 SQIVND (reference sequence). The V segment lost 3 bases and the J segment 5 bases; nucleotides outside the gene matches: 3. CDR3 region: CASSIGQGHNEQFF. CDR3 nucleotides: TGTGCCAGTAGTATCGGACAGGGCCACAATGAGCAGTTCTTC.

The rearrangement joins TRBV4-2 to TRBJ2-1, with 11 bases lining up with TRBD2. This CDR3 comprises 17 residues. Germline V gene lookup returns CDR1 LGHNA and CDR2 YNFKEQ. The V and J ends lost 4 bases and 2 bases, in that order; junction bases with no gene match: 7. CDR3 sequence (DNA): TGTGCCAGCAGCCCAGCCAATAGCGGGGGGGCCTACAATGAGCAGTTCTTC. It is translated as CASSPANSGGAYNEQFF.

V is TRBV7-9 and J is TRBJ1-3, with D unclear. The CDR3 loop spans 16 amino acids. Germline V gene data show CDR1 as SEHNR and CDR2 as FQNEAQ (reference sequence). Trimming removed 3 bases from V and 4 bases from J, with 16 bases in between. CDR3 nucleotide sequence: TGTGCCAGCAGCTTTAACCAAGGACGGGGAGGAAACACCATATATTTT. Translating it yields CASSFNQGRGGNTIYF.

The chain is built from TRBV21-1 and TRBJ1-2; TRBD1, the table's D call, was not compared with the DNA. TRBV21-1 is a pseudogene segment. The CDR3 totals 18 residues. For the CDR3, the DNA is TGTGCCAGCAGCAAACCGACGGATTGGGGCCAGCCCTCTGATGGCTACACCTTC. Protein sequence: CASSKPTDWGQPSDGYTF.

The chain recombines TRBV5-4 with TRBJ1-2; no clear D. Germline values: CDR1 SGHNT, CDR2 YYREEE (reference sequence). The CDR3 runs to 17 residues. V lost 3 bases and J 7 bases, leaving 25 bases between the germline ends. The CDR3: CASSSDSSRGSGSGYTF. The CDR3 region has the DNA TGTGCCAGCAGCTCGGATTCCTCCCGAGGCAGCGGATCTGGCTACACCTTC.

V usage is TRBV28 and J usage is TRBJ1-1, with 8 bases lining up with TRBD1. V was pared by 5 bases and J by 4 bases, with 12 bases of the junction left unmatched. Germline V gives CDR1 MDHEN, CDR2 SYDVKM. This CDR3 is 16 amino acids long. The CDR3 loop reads CASSRVYGQGFTEAFF. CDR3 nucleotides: TGTGCCAGCAGTCGGGTCTATGGACAGGGCTTCACTGAAGCTTTCTTT.

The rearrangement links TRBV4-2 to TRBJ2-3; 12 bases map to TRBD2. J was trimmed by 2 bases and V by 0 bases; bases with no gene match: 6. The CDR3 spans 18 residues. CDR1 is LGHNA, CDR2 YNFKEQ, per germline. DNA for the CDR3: TGTGCCAGCAGCCAAGATCCCTCTAGCGGGGGGGTCACAGATACGCAGTATTTT. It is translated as CASSQDPSSGGVTDTQYF.

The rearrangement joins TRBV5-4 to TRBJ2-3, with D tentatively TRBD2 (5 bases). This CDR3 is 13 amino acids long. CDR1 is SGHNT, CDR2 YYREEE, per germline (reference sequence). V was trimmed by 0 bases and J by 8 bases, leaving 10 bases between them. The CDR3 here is CASSLESRGTQYF. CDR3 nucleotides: TGTGCCAGCAGCTTGGAGTCCCGGGGTACGCAGTATTTT. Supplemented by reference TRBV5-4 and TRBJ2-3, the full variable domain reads ETGVTQSPTHLIKTRGQQVTLRCSSQSGHNTVSWYQQALGQGPQFIFQYYREEENGRGNFPPRFSGLQFPNYSSELNVNALELDDSALYLCASSLESRGTQYFGPGTRLTVL.

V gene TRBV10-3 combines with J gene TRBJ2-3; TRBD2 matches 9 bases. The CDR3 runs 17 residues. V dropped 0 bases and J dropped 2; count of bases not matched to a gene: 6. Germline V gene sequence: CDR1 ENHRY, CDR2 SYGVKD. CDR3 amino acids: CAISESKLAGTTDTQYF. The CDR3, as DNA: TGTGCCATCAGTGAGTCGAAGCTAGCGGGGACCACAGATACGCAGTATTTT.